A single sample is the source of the 11 T cell receptor beta chains below, sequenced in a study of lymphopenia after photon versus proton radiotherapy. Clones were sequenced by immunoSEQ multiplex PCR, and TCRdb holds only the in-frame ones, with some missing. Of tens of thousands of clones in the sample, roughly 93% were seen once. The specimen was peripheral blood, collected from a patient treated with photon-based radiotherapy. Every receptor here comes from a woman in her 70s with pancreatic cancer.

The V gene is TRBV9, the J gene TRBJ1-2, with a possible D match to TRBD1 (5 bases). The CDR3 totals 13 residues. The V end was cut by 0 bases, the J end by 2 bases, with 5 bases between. CDR1 is SGDLS and CDR2 is YYNGEE in the germline V gene. CDR3 coding DNA: TGTGCCAGCAGCGTAGCAGGGAACTATGGCTACACCTTC. Translated: CASSVAGNYGYTF. Combining the CDR3 with reference TRBV9 and TRBJ1-2 gives the whole variable domain DSGVTQTPKHLITATGQRVTLRCSPRSGDLSVYWYQQSLDQGLQFLIQYYNGEERAKGNILERFSAQQFPDLHSELNLSSLELGDSALYFCASSVAGNYGYTFGSGTRLTVV.

V gene TRBV6-1 combines with J gene TRBJ1-2; maybe TRBD1 (6 bases). Germline values: CDR1 MNHNS, CDR2 SASEGT. The CDR3 has 14 residues. With 11 bases removed from V and 3 bases from J, the gap between germline ends came to 19 bases. The CDR3 nucleotides read TGTGCCTCCAAGGACAGCCCTCCCGACTATGGCTACACCTTC. Translating gives CASKDSPPDYGYTF.

The V and J genes are TRBV18 and TRBJ1-4; D gene uncertain. In germline, CDR1 is KGHSH, CDR2 LQKENI. The V and J ends lost 2 bases and 4 bases respectively, with 11 bases between them. The CDR3 has 15 residues. The CDR3 is CASSPRSANNEKLFF. Here the CDR3 DNA reads TGTGCCAGCTCACCAAGGTCGGCCAATAATGAAAAACTGTTTTTT.

The V and J genes are TRBV30 and TRBJ1-1; TRBD1 aligns across 8 bases. The CDR3 consists of 13 residues. CDR1 and CDR2 from the germline V gene are GTSNPN and SVGIG (reference sequence). The V gene end was trimmed by 0 bases and the J gene end by 5 bases; junction bases not matched to a gene: 2. The CDR3 loop reads CAWSVQGATEAFF. The DNA for the CDR3 is TGTGCCTGGAGTGTTCAGGGGGCAACTGAAGCTTTCTTT.

The J gene is TRBJ1-5, the V gene TRBV11-3; the D is unclear. Trimming took off 0 bases at V and 7 bases at J, with 13 bases between the two ends. Per germline, CDR1 SGHNT and CDR2 YENEEA. The CDR3 is 15 amino acids. The CDR3 bases are TGTGCCAGCAGCTTAGAAAGTACGGCCGAACAGCCCCAGCATTTT. As protein: CASSLESTAEQPQHF.

The V and J genes are TRBV6-1 and TRBJ2-7, with D perhaps TRBD1 (6 bases). This CDR3 spans 14 amino acids. V was trimmed by 5 bases and J by 6 bases, leaving 17 bases between them. Looked up from germline, CDR1 is MNHNS and CDR2 is SASEGT. The CDR3 protein is CASSTGPGYGEQYF. Written as DNA, the CDR3 is TGTGCCAGCAGTACAGGGCCAGGGTACGGCGAGCAGTACTTC.

The chain uses TRBV9 and TRBJ2-3; 9 positions agree with TRBD1. Trimming at V came to 0 bases and at J to 3 bases, leaving 5 bases not matched to a gene. Germline CDR1 SGDLS, CDR2 YYNGEE. The CDR3 runs 16 residues. The chain's CDR3 is CASSVEGTGPTDTQYF. The DNA for the CDR3 is TGTGCCAGCAGCGTAGAGGGGACAGGGCCGACAGATACGCAGTATTTT.

The gene calls are TRBV7-2 and TRBJ1-2, with D possibly being TRBD1 (6 bases). The CDR3 spans 15 residues. With 1 base removed from V and 4 bases from J, the gap between germline ends came to 13 bases. The germline gives CDR1 SGHTA, CDR2 FQGNSA. The CDR3 protein is CASSLGVAQGYGYTF. CDR3 coding DNA: TGTGCCAGCAGCTTAGGGGTGGCACAGGGCTATGGCTACACCTTC. Filled out from reference TRBV7-2 and TRBJ1-2, the complete variable domain reads GAGVSQSPSNKVTEKGKDVELRCDPISGHTALYWYRQSLGQGLEFLIYFQGNSAPDKSGLPSDRFSAERTGGSVSTLTIQRTQQEDSAVYLCASSLGVAQGYGYTFGSGTRLTVV.

The rearrangement links TRBV10-3 to TRBJ2-6; possibly TRBD1 for D (6 bases). The CDR3 spans 18 residues. The germline V gene encodes CDR1 ENHRY and CDR2 SYGVKD. V dropped 0 bases and J dropped 0 bases, with 12 bases sitting between them. The CDR3 nucleotides are TGTGCCATCAGTGAGTCGATGGACAGAACCTCTGGGGCCAACGTCCTGACTTTC. This codes for CAISESMDRTSGANVLTF.

The chain uses TRBV4-3 and TRBJ2-3; D is possibly TRBD2 (6 bases). With 4 bases removed from V and 0 bases from J, the gap between germline ends came to 14 bases. Germline CDR1 LGHNA, CDR2 YSLEER. The CDR3 is 16 amino acids. The CDR3 nucleotides read TGCGCCAGCAGCCTGGAAGGAGGGACTAGCACAGATACGCAGTATTTT. Amino acid sequence: CASSLEGGTSTDTQYF.

This clone was counted once. The chain is built from TRBV5-4 and TRBJ2-1; no clear D. The V gene's germline CDR1 is SGHNT and CDR2 YYREEE (reference sequence). Trimming stripped 5 bases from V and 8 bases from J, with 17 bases between. The CDR3 is 14 amino acids. Here the CDR3 DNA reads TGTGCCAGCAGTTCCGACAAGACTGGGGATGAGCAGTTCTTC. This encodes CASSSDKTGDEQFF.